This T cell receptor (beta chain) was obtained from a study of blood T cells in healthy people across ages. PCR was performed a second time for about 6 to 12 cycles using a sample-barcoded 5' primer and a J-beta primer mix. TCRdb re-called the 5' RACE reads through MiXCR, storing one row per CDR3 protein. The sample lists around 970,000 distinct CDR3 sequences, roughly 51% occurring once. Study results and caveats: Total diversity from one million sequenced T cells was likely underestimated.

The CDR3 totals 12 residues. CDR1 is SQVTM, CDR2 ANQGSEA, per germline. For this clonotype: Its antigen is undetermined.

The sample taken for sequencing was blood. The sequence was collected from a woman aged 55 to 70 in good health. The rearrangement joins TRBV29-1 to TRBJ2-4; 11 bases are a match to TRBD1. The DNA matches TRBJ2-5 better at its end, which makes the J call doubtful. The CDR3 reads CSGGTGGETQYF. The CDR3 DNA sequence: TGCAGCGGGGGGACAGGGGGAGAGACCCAGTACTTC.